Listed below are T cell receptor beta chains from one sample, sequenced in a study of T cell changes during pregnancy in multiple sclerosis. Data came from immunoSEQ multiplex PCR; TCRdb stores just in-frame clones and leaves some out. The repertoire consists of roughly 40,000 clones, with roughly 84% occurring once and the leading ten covering 0.55% to 0.75%. Sequenced here: CD4+ T cells from peripheral blood mononuclear cells, sampled before pregnancy. The receptors stem from a female donor with multiple sclerosis, enrolled in a pregnancy study. Each CDR3 is given with its conserved first and last residue. A D gene is named only where the DNA matches it firmly. A clone size is listed for some rows: how often the clone was seen (once, few, many), or a class if it is expanded.

CDR3 DNA	CDR3 protein	D gene	clone size	V gene	CDR3 length	J gene
TGTGCCAGCAGCCCGGGACTTCTAGCCAAAAACATTCAGTACTTC	CASSPGLLAKNIQYF	.	.	TRBV7-2	15	TRBJ2-4
TGTGCCAGCAGTTTATCGCGGGGGAACACTGAAGCTTTCTTT	CASSLSRGNTEAFF	.	once	TRBV27	14	TRBJ1-1
TGCAGTGCTCCGGACAACAATGAGCAGTTCTTC	CSAPDNNEQFF	.	.	TRBV20-1	11	TRBJ2-1
TGCGCCAGCAGCTTCGGGGGTAATGGAAACACCATATATTTT	CASSFGGNGNTIYF	.	.	TRBV5-1	14	TRBJ1-3
TGTGCCACCAGCAGAGACCAAGGACTGTTGAACACTGAAGCTTTCTTT	CATSRDQGLLNTEAFF	.	.	TRBV15	16	TRBJ1-1
TGTGCCAGCAGTTTATCGGCCGGGACTAGTGTCCACAATGAGCAGTTCTTC	CASSLSAGTSVHNEQFF	TRBD2	once	TRBV27	17	TRBJ2-1
TGTGCCTGGAGACCACAGGGACACACTGAAGCCTTCTTT	CAWRPQGHTEAFF	.	once	TRBV30	13	TRBJ1-1
TGCGCCAGCAGCTTTCGGACTAGCGGGAGTAGGGGCGCCACAGATACGCAGTATTTT	CASSFRTSGSRGATDTQYF	TRBD2	.	TRBV5-1	19	TRBJ2-3
TGTGCCAGCAGCCAAGGTGATTTTATTGCGGGGCTACTCAGCACAGATACGCAGTATTTT	CASSQGDFIAGLLSTDTQYF	.	.	TRBV14	20	TRBJ2-3
TGTGCCAGCAGCGGGGAGTTAGGACTAGCGGGGAAAGAGACCCAGTACTTC	CASSGELGLAGKETQYF	TRBD2	.	TRBV5-6	17	TRBJ2-5
TGCAGCGTTGTTTCACAGGACAGCAATCAGCCCCAGCATTTT	CSVVSQDSNQPQHF	.	.	TRBV29-1	14	TRBJ1-5
TGCGCCAGCAGCTTGGAAGGCGGGCTCCGCTCTGGGGCCAACGTCCTGACTTTC	CASSLEGGLRSGANVLTF	.	.	TRBV5-1	18	TRBJ2-6
TGTGCCAGCACCCTCATGGGGGGGGACTATGGCTACACCTTC	CASTLMGGDYGYTF	.	.	TRBV7-2	14	TRBJ1-2
TGCGCCAGCAGCCAAGGAGGGACAAACAATCAGCCCCAGCATTTT	CASSQGGTNNQPQHF	.	.	TRBV4-1	15	TRBJ1-5
TGTGCCAGCAGTTTATCGTACAGGGCTGGAAACACCATATATTTT	CASSLSYRAGNTIYF	.	once	TRBV27	15	TRBJ1-3
TGTGCCAGCAGCCTGGGGGCGCGGGGAAACACCATATATTTT	CASSLGARGNTIYF	.	.	TRBV6-1	14	TRBJ1-3
TGTGCCAGCAGCTTCCTAGCGGGAGGGGAAGAGACCCAGTACTTC	CASSFLAGGEETQYF	TRBD2	.	TRBV7-8	15	TRBJ2-5
TGTGCCAGCAGTTACTCGGGGGGGGCTAAAAATCAGCCCCAGCATTTT	CASSYSGGAKNQPQHF	.	.	TRBV6-6	16	TRBJ1-5
TGCGCCAGCAGTCCATGGACTGGATCCAATGAGCAGTTCTTC	CASSPWTGSNEQFF	.	.	TRBV10-1	14	TRBJ2-1
TGCGCCAGCAGCACAGGGACGGAGACGAACACCGGGGAGCTGTTTTTT	CASSTGTETNTGELFF	.	.	TRBV5-1	16	TRBJ2-2
TGTGCCAGTCAGGGGCTAGCGGGAGGGGAATACGAGCAGTACTTC	CASQGLAGGEYEQYF	TRBD2	.	TRBV19	15	TRBJ2-7
TGTGCCAGCAGTGACGAGGCTAGCTCCTACAATGAGCAGTTCTTC	CASSDEASSYNEQFF	.	.	TRBV6-4	15	TRBJ2-1
TGCGCCAGCGTCCTAGGCGGGACTAGCGGATACAATGAGCAGTTCTTC	CASVLGGTSGYNEQFF	TRBD2	.	TRBV5-1	16	TRBJ2-1
TGTGCCAGCAGCGGGGCGACTACTAACTATGGCTACACCTTC	CASSGATTNYGYTF	.	many	TRBV9	14	TRBJ1-2
TGTGCCAGCAGCTTTGGCCGACAGGGGAGCGGCTACACCTTC	CASSFGRQGSGYTF	TRBD1	.	TRBV7-2	14	TRBJ1-2
TGTGCCAGCAGTGACGCAGTACAGGGGGTCGGTTCACCCCTCCACTTT	CASSDAVQGVGSPLHF	TRBD1	.	TRBV6-1	16	TRBJ1-6
TGTGCCAGCAGCTCCACACAGGGGATGCACATTCAGTACTTC	CASSSTQGMHIQYF	TRBD1	.	TRBV7-9	14	TRBJ2-4
TGTGCCAGCAGTTTCGGGGGACAGGTCTCCTACGAGCAGTACTTC	CASSFGGQVSYEQYF	TRBD1	.	TRBV7-2	15	TRBJ2-7
TGTGCCAGCAGCCGGACAGGGTTTAATGAAAAACTGTTTTTT	CASSRTGFNEKLFF	TRBD1	.	TRBV6-5	14	TRBJ1-4
TGTGCCAGCAGCGGAGGCGCGGGGGCCCCAGATACGCAGTATTTT	CASSGGAGAPDTQYF	.	.	TRBV7-9	15	TRBJ2-3
TGTGCCAGCAGCCCGGGAGGGCTTTACCAGCCCCAGCATTTT	CASSPGGLYQPQHF	.	.	TRBV7-9	14	TRBJ1-5
TGTGCCAGCAGTAACAGGGGGCTGAAAGGAAACACCATATATTTT	CASSNRGLKGNTIYF	TRBD1	.	TRBV2	15	TRBJ1-3
TGTGCCAGCAGCCAAGCCCTAGCGGGGGTTCAAGAGACCCAGTACTTC	CASSQALAGVQETQYF	TRBD2	.	TRBV4-2	16	TRBJ2-5
TGTGCCAGCAGCCGAAGAGCGGGGGGGGAGACCCAGTACTTC	CASSRRAGGETQYF	TRBD2	.	TRBV4-2	14	TRBJ2-5
TGTGCCAGTAGTCCCGACAGGGGGCCACTTTCGGGGACAGATACGCAGTATTTT	CASSPDRGPLSGTDTQYF	TRBD1	.	TRBV19	18	TRBJ2-3
TGCGCCAGCAGTGGAACTGACGGCCGGGGCACTGAAGCTTTCTTT	CASSGTDGRGTEAFF	.	once	TRBV10-1	15	TRBJ1-1